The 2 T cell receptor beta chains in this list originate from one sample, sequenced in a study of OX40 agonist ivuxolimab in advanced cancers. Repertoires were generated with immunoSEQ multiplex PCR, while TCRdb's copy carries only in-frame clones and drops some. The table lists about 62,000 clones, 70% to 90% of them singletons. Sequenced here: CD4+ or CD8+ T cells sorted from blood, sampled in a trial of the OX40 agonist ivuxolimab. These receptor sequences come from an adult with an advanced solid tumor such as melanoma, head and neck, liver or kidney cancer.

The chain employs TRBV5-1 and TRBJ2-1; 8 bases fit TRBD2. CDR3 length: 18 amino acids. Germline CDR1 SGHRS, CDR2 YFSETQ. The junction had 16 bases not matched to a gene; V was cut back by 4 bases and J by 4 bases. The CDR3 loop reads CASSPTGGLAPHYNEQFF. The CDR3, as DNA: TGCGCCAGCAGCCCGACCGGCGGACTAGCACCACATTACAATGAGCAGTTCTTC. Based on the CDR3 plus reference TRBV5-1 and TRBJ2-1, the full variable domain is KAGVTQTPRYLIKTRGQQVTLSCSPISGHRSVSWYQQTPGQGLQFLFEYFSETQRNKGNFPGRFSGRQFSNSRSEMNVSTLELGDSALYLCASSPTGGLAPHYNEQFFGPGTRLTVL.

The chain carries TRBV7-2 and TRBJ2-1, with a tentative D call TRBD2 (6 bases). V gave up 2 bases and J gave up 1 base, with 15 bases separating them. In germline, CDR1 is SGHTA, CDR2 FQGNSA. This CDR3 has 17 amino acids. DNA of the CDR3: TGTGCCAGCAGCTTACCCGGACTACCCCATTCCTACAATGAGCAGTTCTTC. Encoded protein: CASSLPGLPHSYNEQFF.